A single sample gave rise to the 5 T cell receptor beta chains below, sequenced in a study of blood T cell repertoires in COVID-19. Clones were read by immunoSEQ multiplex PCR, and TCRdb kept only the in-frame ones, dropping some. The sample carries around 230,000 clones, approximately 85% recorded once. Material: peripheral blood. The source of these receptors is a man between 50 and 59 years old with COVID-19, enrolled during active disease.

The chain couples TRBV24-1 to TRBJ2-3; 11 bases map to TRBD2. Looked up from germline, CDR1 is KGHDR and CDR2 is SFDVKD. CDR3 length: 20 residues. Losses at the gene ends were 4 bases for V and 2 bases for J; bases not matched to a gene: 16. CDR3 DNA: TGTGCCACCAGTGACCTCCCCAGGGCGGGGACTAGCGGACTCACAGATACGCAGTATTTT. The encoded protein is CATSDLPRAGTSGLTDTQYF.

The rearrangement joins TRBV5-4 to TRBJ1-3, with D hard to call. Per the germline V gene, CDR1 is SGHNT and CDR2 is YYREEE (reference sequence). V shed 0 bases and J shed 4 bases, with 5 bases lying between them. This CDR3 is 13 amino acids long. CDR3 coding DNA: TGTGCCAGCAGCTTGGATCTGGGAAACACCATATATTTT. This gives the protein CASSLDLGNTIYF. Supplemented by reference TRBV5-4 and TRBJ1-3, the full variable domain reads ETGVTQSPTHLIKTRGQQVTLRCSSQSGHNTVSWYQQALGQGPQFIFQYYREEENGRGNFPPRFSGLQFPNYSSELNVNALELDDSALYLCASSLDLGNTIYFGEGSWLTVV.

This chain joins TRBV11-2 and TRBJ2-7, with 10 bases matching TRBD2. The V segment lost 1 base and the J segment 12 bases; nucleotides outside the gene matches: 6. Per the germline V gene, CDR1 is SGHAT and CDR2 is FQNNGV. The CDR3 contains 13 residues. This CDR3 is CASSLGLAGVWYF. The DNA of the CDR3 is TGTGCCAGCAGCTTAGGGCTAGCGGGGGTTTGGTACTTC.

The gene calls are TRBV11-3 and TRBJ2-3; 9 bases line up with TRBD2. J lost 6 bases, V lost 2 bases, and 9 bases had no gene match. The CDR3 is 16 residues long. The germline V gene has CDR1 SGHNT and CDR2 YENEEA. The CDR3 sequence: CASSLTSGLLWDTQYF. The CDR3 DNA reads as TGTGCCAGCAGCTTAACTAGCGGGCTCTTATGGGATACGCAGTATTTT.

The rearrangement links TRBV7-9 to TRBJ2-7; D possibly corresponds to TRBD1 (6 bases). This CDR3 region has 15 residues. CDR1 and CDR2 (germline): SEHNR, FQNEAQ (reference sequence). V was shortened by 4 bases and J by 0 bases, with 13 bases between the two germline ends. CDR3 sequence (DNA): TGTGCCAGCAGCTCCCCCGGGACACACTCCTACGAGCAGTACTTC. It yields the protein CASSSPGTHSYEQYF. The complete variable domain, with remaining parts taken from reference TRBV7-9 and TRBJ2-7, reads DTGVSQNPRHKITKRGQNVTFRCDPISEHNRLYWYRQTLGQGPEFLTYFQNEAQLEKSRLLSDRFSAERPKGSFSTLEIQRTEQGDSAMYLCASSSPGTHSYEQYFGPGTRLTVT.